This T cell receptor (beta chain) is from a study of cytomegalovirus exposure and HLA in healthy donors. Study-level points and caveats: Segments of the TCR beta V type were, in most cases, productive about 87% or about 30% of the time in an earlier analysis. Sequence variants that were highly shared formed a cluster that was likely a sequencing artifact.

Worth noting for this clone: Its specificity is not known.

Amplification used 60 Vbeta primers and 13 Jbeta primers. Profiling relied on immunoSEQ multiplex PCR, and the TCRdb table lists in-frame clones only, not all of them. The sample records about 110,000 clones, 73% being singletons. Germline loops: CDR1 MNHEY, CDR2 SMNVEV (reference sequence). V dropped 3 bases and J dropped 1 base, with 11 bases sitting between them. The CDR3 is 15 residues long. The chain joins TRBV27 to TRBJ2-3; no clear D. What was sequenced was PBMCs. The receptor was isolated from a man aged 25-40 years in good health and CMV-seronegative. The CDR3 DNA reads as TGTGCCAGCAGTTTCGCAGGCACTGGCACAGATACGCAGTATTTT. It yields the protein CASSFAGTGTDTQYF.